Described below is a single T cell receptor (beta chain) sequence and its context. Antigen unknown. The data are from a study of T cell responses to AZD1222 COVID-19 vaccine. Study findings and constraints: Spike as a whole was targeted by vaccine-associated CD4 TCRs, dominant at 160-218 and 743-854. Two AZD1222 doses significantly raised spike-specific TCR breadth and depth over controls. Sampling captured repertoires only after the peak T cell response. The donor group comprised mostly white British people and more females; the analysis possibly underestimated clonal diversity.

The CDR3 consists of 14 residues. Trimming shortened V by 4 bases and J by 2 bases, and 10 bases separated the two germline ends. The germline gives CDR1 MNHEY, CDR2 SVGAGI. The method was immunoSEQ multiplex PCR; TCRdb's version includes in-frame clones alone and lacks a portion of them. This table has more than 110,000 clones, approximately 92% appearing once. This chain connects TRBV6-5 to TRBJ2-3, with D perhaps matching TRBD2 (6 bases). The TCR sequence derives from an adult in good health. Sequencing used peripheral blood, obtained on day 0 of AZD1222 vaccination. CDR3 amino acids: CASSLLAATDTQYF. As DNA, the CDR3 is TGTGCCAGCAGTTTGTTAGCGGCCACAGATACGCAGTATTTT.